This T cell receptor (beta chain) comes out of a study of neurological immune-mediated disorders. The overall study: The multiple sclerosis group of roughly 35 included roughly 31 relapsing-remitting and 3 secondary progressive patients. Findings of the study overall: Neither clinical nor MRI features were associated with the multiple sclerosis repertoire cluster.

This CDR3 is built from 16 residues. V was clipped by 2 bases and J by 2 bases; unmatched bases: 7. CDR1 and CDR2 (germline): SGHRS, YFSETQ. Unsorted libraries were generated from 2 million PBMCs held at -80 degrees C. There are many counts of this clonotype. Its target is unknown. TCRdb called the 5' RACE reads again in MiXCR, with one record for every CDR3 protein. Seen here are 50,000 to 70,000 distinct CDR3 sequences, 4.5% observed once, and the top ten hold around 7%. The clonotype comes from a young man with multiple sclerosis. V is TRBV5-1 and J is TRBJ2-3, with 8 positions matching TRBD1. Sequenced input: PBMCs. CDR3 region: CASSLGDRGITDTQYF. The CDR3 nucleotides are TGCGCCAGCAGCTTAGGCGACAGGGGTATCACAGATACGCAGTATTTT.